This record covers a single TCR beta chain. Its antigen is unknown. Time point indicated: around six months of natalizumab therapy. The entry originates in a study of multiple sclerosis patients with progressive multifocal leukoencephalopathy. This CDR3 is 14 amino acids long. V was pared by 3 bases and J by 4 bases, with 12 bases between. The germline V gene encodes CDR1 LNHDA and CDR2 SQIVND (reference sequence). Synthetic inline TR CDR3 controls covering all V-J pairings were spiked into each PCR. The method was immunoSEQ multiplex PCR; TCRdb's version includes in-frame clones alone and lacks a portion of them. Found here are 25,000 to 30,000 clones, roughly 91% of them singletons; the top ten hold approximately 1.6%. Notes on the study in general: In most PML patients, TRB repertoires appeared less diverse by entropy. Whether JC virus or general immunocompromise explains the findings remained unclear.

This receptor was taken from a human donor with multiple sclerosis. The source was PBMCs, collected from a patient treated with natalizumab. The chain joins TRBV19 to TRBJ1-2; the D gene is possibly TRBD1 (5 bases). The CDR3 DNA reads TGTGCCAGTAGTATTGGGGGAGGACCCTATGGCTACACCTTC. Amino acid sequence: CASSIGGGPYGYTF.